This T cell receptor beta chain is from a study of shared clonotypes between healthy human individuals. Germline V gene data show CDR1 as SQVTM and CDR2 as ANQGSEA. This CDR3 contains 13 residues. Trimming at V came to 5 bases and at J to 3 bases, leaving 3 bases not matched to a gene. Libraries were prepared by immunoSEQ multiplex PCR; TCRdb keeps only in-frame clonotypes and omits some of them. Seen here are more than 600,000 clones, about 92% observed once, and the top ten hold 24%. CD45RO negativity and positive selection for CCR7 defined naive CD8 cells, a population that excluded terminally differentiated effector memory CD45RA+ cells.

The gene calls are TRBV29-1 and TRBJ2-1; 8 bases match TRBD2. Material: naive CD8+ T cells sorted from blood. The source is a man under 40 in good health. CDR3: CSVWREVYNEQFF. The CDR3 bases are TGCAGCGTTTGGCGGGAGGTCTACAATGAGCAGTTCTTC.